The T cell receptor (beta chain) under discussion was sequenced for a study of blood T cell repertoires in COVID-19. Study information: There were acute and convalescent COVID-19 samples, and they came from the United States, Italy and Spain. Sample material is recorded as cDNA or gDNA derived from T cells, B-cell-depleted T cells, or PBMCs.

Authors' data handling: Estimation of nucleated cell counts relied on the amplification of reference gene primers. Generated by immunoSEQ multiplex PCR, the TCRdb table keeps only in-frame clones and is missing some. The V and J calls and the clone size are those of that table, but D and trimming were determined from the DNA. This sample has tens of thousands of clones; around 90% occur once, and the top ten carry around 9.8%. Trimming cost V 6 bases and J 0 bases, with 23 bases left between them. The CDR3 is made up of 18 amino acids. Germline-derived CDR1 and CDR2 are ENHRY and SYGVKD. The material sequenced was peripheral blood. The chain has TRBV10-3 and TRBJ1-1; the D gene is possibly TRBD1 (6 bases). The sequence was obtained from a human donor in a cohort sampled during active COVID-19. CDR3 coding DNA: TGTGCCATCAGGGAAGATAAAAGACAGGAGAATATGAACACTGAAGCTTTCTTT. This gives the protein CAIREDKRQENMNTEAFF.